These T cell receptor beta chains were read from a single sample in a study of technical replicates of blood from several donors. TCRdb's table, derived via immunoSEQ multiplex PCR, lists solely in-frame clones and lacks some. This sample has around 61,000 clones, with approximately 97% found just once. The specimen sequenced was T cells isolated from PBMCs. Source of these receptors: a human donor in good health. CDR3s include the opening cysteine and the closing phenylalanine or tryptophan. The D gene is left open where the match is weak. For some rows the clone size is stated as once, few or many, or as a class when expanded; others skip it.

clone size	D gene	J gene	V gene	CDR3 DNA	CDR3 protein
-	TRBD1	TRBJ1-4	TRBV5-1	TGCGCCAGCAGCTTTGCCGGGACAGACCTTGAAAAACTGTTTTTT	CASSFAGTDLEKLFF
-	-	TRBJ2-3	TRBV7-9	TGTGCCAGCACCCCACAGGGAAGGGATACGCAGTATTTT	CASTPQGRDTQYF
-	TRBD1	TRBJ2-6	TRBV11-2	TGTGCCAGCAGACGAGCCGGGACAGCGGCCTCTGGGGCCAACGTCCTGACTTTC	CASRRAGTAASGANVLTF
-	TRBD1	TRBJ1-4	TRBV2	TGTGCCAGCATTTCGGGACAGGGGACGGGAAAACTGTTTTTT	CASISGQGTGKLFF
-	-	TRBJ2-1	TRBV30	TGTGCCTGGGACCAGGGGCGGATTCTGTCCTACAATGAGCAGTTCTTC	CAWDQGRILSYNEQFF
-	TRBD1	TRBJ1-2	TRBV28	TGTGCCACCACGGGACAGGGGGCTAACTATGGCTACACCTTC	CATTGQGANYGYTF
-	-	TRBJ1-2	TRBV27	TGTGCCAGCAGTCAGGGTTGGAACTATGGCTACACCTTC	CASSQGWNYGYTF
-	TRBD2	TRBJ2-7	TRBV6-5	TGTGCCAGCAGGAAGACTAGCGGGATGAGGGAGCAGTACTTC	CASRKTSGMREQYF
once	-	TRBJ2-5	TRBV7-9	TGTGCCAGCAGCCCCTGGGGGCAGGCCCGGGGTCAAGAGACCCAGTACTTC	CASSPWGQARGQETQYF
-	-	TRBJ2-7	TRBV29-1	TGCAGCGTCGAAACCAGGGTAGGCTACGAGCAGTACTTC	CSVETRVGYEQYF